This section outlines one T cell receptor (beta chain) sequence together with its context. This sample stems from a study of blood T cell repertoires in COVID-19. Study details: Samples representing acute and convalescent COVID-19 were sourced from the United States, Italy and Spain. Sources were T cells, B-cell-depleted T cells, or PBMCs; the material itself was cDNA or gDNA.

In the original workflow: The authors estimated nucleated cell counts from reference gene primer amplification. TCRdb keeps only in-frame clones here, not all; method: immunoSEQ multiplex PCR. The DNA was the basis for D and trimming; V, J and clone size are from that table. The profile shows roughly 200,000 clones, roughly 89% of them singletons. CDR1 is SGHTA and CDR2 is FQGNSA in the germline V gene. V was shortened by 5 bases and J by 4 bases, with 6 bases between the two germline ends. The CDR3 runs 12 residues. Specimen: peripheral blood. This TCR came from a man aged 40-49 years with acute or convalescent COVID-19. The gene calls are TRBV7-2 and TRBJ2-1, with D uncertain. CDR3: CASSPQYNEQFF. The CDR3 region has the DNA TGTGCCAGCAGCCCACAGTACAATGAGCAGTTCTTC.